A single sample gave rise to the 27 T cell receptor beta chains below, sequenced in a study of vaccination effects on CD4 cells after COVID-19. Before any sequencing was done, the ViraFEST assay used viral peptide pools to expand antigen-specific CD4+ T cells. Subsequent to ten to eleven days of culture, CD4+ T cells were isolated. Their specific antigens are unknown. The data were produced by immunoSEQ multiplex PCR, yet TCRdb's version contains in-frame clones alone and is incomplete. The table lists tens of thousands of clones, about three quarters of them singletons. This specimen consisted of CD4+ T cells from PBMCs cultured with HCoV-229E spike peptides, obtained before COVID-19 vaccination. The receptor source for this set is a human donor who received a COVID-19 vaccine.

The rearrangement joins TRBV5-1 to TRBJ2-7; D tentatively reads TRBD1 or TRBD2 (7 bases each). V dropped 7 bases and J dropped 7 bases, with 27 bases sitting between them. Germline V gene data show CDR1 as SGHRS and CDR2 as YFSETQ. The CDR3 is 16 residues long. For the CDR3, the DNA is TGCGCCAGCCAGGGGGGAGTAGCGGGCTCGAGAGGGGAGCAGTACTTC. This translates into CASQGGVAGSRGEQYF. Looking up the rest from reference TRBV5-1 and TRBJ2-7 gives the full variable domain: KAGVTQTPRYLIKTRGQQVTLSCSPISGHRSVSWYQQTPGQGLQFLFEYFSETQRNKGNFPGRFSGRQFSNSRSEMNVSTLELGDSALYLCASQGGVAGSRGEQYFGPGTRLTVT.

The table lists this clone with a count of one. The rearrangement joins TRBV11-2 to TRBJ1-1; D ambiguous. The V gene's germline CDR1 is SGHAT and CDR2 FQNNGV. Trimming took 4 bases from V and 1 from J, leaving 13 bases between them. This CDR3 region has 15 residues. This chain's CDR3 is CASSSARGSNTEAFF. The CDR3 DNA sequence: TGTGCCAGCAGCTCCGCTAGAGGTTCGAACACTGAAGCTTTCTTT. Full variable domain (remainder filled in from reference TRBV11-2 and TRBJ1-1): EAGVAQSPRYKIIEKRQSVAFWCNPISGHATLYWYQQILGQGPKLLIQFQNNGVVDDSQLPKDRFSAERLKGVDSTLKIQPAKLEDSAVYLCASSSARGSNTEAFFGQGTRLTVV.

The chain combines TRBV12-3 or TRBV12-4 with TRBJ2-3; D gene ambiguous. Trimming removed 1 base at V and 6 bases at J, with 8 bases between. CDR3 length: 13 amino acids. The CDR3 coding sequence is TGTGCCAGCAGTTTAGTCGGGTCCGATACGCAGTATTTT. Its protein is CASSLVGSDTQYF.

V usage is TRBV10-3 and J usage is TRBJ2-3; the match to TRBD2 covers 8 bases. Germline loops: CDR1 ENHRY, CDR2 SYGVKD. Germline trimming cut 3 bases from V and 5 bases from J; bases unmatched to any gene: 10. The CDR3 is 16 amino acids. This chain's CDR3 is CAISEGGRSRGDTQYF. Written as DNA, the CDR3 is TGTGCCATCAGTGAAGGCGGGAGGTCTAGAGGAGATACGCAGTATTTT.

The V call is TRBV9, the J call TRBJ1-4; D is undetermined. The CDR3 loop spans 16 amino acids. V shed 4 bases and J shed 5 bases, with 18 bases lying between them. The germline CDR1 and CDR2 sequences are SGDLS and YYNGEE. CDR3 DNA: TGTGCCAGCAGCACCTCGGACGGAAGTTGGAATGAAAAACTGTTTTTT. It translates to CASSTSDGSWNEKLFF.

This clone was detected only a few times. The CDR3 DNA follows: TGCGCCAGCAGCCCAGGGACAGTCTCTAATGAAAAACTGTTTTTT. It yields the protein CASSPGTVSNEKLFF. The chain couples TRBV4-1 to TRBJ1-4; 7 bases match TRBD1. J gave up 3 bases and V 4 bases, and 5 bases lay outside the gene matches. The CDR3 is 15 residues long. Germline CDR1 and CDR2: MGHRA and YSYEKL.

The V and J genes are TRBV27 and TRBJ2-2; 9 bases are shared with TRBD2. From germline, CDR1 is MNHEY and CDR2 SMNVEV (reference sequence). V lost 7 bases and J lost 5; bases outside the gene matches: 8. The CDR3 spans 15 residues. CDR3 in DNA: TGTGCCAGCAAAGTGCTAGCGGGATGGACCGGGGAGCTGTTTTTT. Protein: CASKVLAGWTGELFF.

This clone was seen only a few times. Other nucleotide sequences in the sample specify the same CDR3. The rearrangement links TRBV5-1 to TRBJ1-5; unclear D gene. The V end lost 4 bases, the J end lost 2 bases, and 13 bases lay between the germline ends. CDR1 and CDR2 (germline): SGHRS, YFSETQ. This CDR3 is built from 15 residues. CDR3 region: CASSLGPLGNQPQHF. The DNA of the CDR3 is TGCGCCAGCAGCCTTGGACCCCTAGGCAATCAGCCCCAGCATTTT.

This clone occurred a few times. The rearrangement uses TRBV7-9 and TRBJ2-3, with TRBD2 as a possible D gene (5 bases). This CDR3 has 15 amino acids. V was clipped by 5 bases and J by 1 base, with 13 bases between them. CDR1 and CDR2 from the germline V gene are SEHNR and FQNEAQ (reference sequence). In nucleotides, the CDR3 is TGTGCCAGCAGCCTCGACTACTTCGGCACAGATACGCAGTATTTT. Translated: CASSLDYFGTDTQYF.

The rearrangement uses TRBV15 and TRBJ1-4; a weak D match, TRBD1 (5 bases). The V and J ends lost 2 bases and 8 bases respectively, with 15 bases between them. Germline CDR1 reads LNHNV; CDR2 reads YYDKDF (reference sequence). CDR3 size: 15 residues. The CDR3 sequence: CATSRYRDPSEKLFF. The CDR3 DNA reads as TGTGCCACCAGCAGATACCGGGACCCTAGCGAAAAACTGTTTTTT.

This clone has just one count. The chain joins TRBV7-6 to TRBJ2-5; 10 positions agree with TRBD2. With V trimmed by 2 bases and J by 3 bases, 6 bases remained unmatched. The CDR3 sequence is 16 residues long. Germline-derived CDR1 and CDR2 are SGHVS and FNYEAQ. The CDR3 region has the DNA TGTGCCAGCAGCTTACCCCCCGGGACTAGCGAAGAGACCCAGTACTTC. It codes for CASSLPPGTSEETQYF.

The chain employs TRBV7-9 and TRBJ2-7, with 9 bases matching TRBD1. The CDR3 runs to 19 residues. Germline V gene sequence: CDR1 SEHNR, CDR2 FQNEAQ (reference sequence). V was clipped by 5 bases and J by 0 bases; unmatched bases: 17. The CDR3 protein is CASSQDRGISLKDSYEQYF. CDR3 bases: TGTGCCAGCAGCCAGGACAGGGGTATCAGCCTAAAAGACTCCTACGAGCAGTACTTC.

The CDR3 loop is CASSSTSGRWTQYF. The DNA of the CDR3 is TGTGCCAGCAGCTCAACTAGCGGAAGGTGGACCCAGTACTTC. The chain has TRBV6-2 or TRBV6-3 and TRBJ2-5, with 8 bases that match TRBD2. This CDR3 comprises 14 residues. Trimming removed 6 bases from V and 7 bases from J; junction bases left unmatched: 10. The germline CDR1 and CDR2 sequences are MNHEY and SVGEGT.

This clone has only a few counts. This chain links TRBV5-5 with TRBJ2-3; TRBD1 matches at 9 bases. The CDR3 sequence is 16 residues long. Germline loops: CDR1 SGHKS, CDR2 YYEKEE (reference sequence). V dropped 1 base and J dropped 6; count of bases not matched to a gene: 9. The CDR3 nucleotides are TGTGCCAGCAGCTTGACAGGGGGCCTGATTGGGGATACGCAGTATTTT. Its protein product is CASSLTGGLIGDTQYF.

The rearrangement links TRBV7-2 to TRBJ2-2; D gene uncertain. Germline loops: CDR1 SGHTA, CDR2 FQGNSA. V shed 4 bases and J shed 4 bases, with 13 bases lying between them. This CDR3 region has 15 residues. The CDR3 DNA is TGTGCCAGCAGCTCCCAAGGAGTGTCCACCGGGGAGCTGTTTTTT. Its translation: CASSSQGVSTGELFF. Drawing the rest from reference TRBV7-2 and TRBJ2-2, the complete variable domain is GAGVSQSPSNKVTEKGKDVELRCDPISGHTALYWYRQSLGQGLEFLIYFQGNSAPDKSGLPSDRFSAERTGGSVSTLTIQRTQQEDSAVYLCASSSQGVSTGELFFGEGSRLTVL.

This rearrangement joins TRBV5-1 to TRBJ1-3; D unresolved. Per germline, CDR1 SGHRS and CDR2 YFSETQ. The CDR3 loop spans 16 amino acids. The germline V and J ends were trimmed by 0 bases and 7 bases, with 17 bases remaining between them. The CDR3 nucleotides read TGCGCCAGCAGCTTGGATGGTTGGTCCCTCGAGAACACCATATATTTT. It translates to CASSLDGWSLENTIYF. Full variable domain (remainder filled in from reference TRBV5-1 and TRBJ1-3): KAGVTQTPRYLIKTRGQQVTLSCSPISGHRSVSWYQQTPGQGLQFLFEYFSETQRNKGNFPGRFSGRQFSNSRSEMNVSTLELGDSALYLCASSLDGWSLENTIYFGEGSWLTVV.

The chain recombines TRBV24-1 with TRBJ2-2; D gene uncertain. Germline CDR1 KGHDR, CDR2 SFDVKD. CDR3 length: 12 residues. V was shortened by 6 bases and J by 6 bases, with 7 bases between the two germline ends. CDR3 coding DNA: TGTGCCACCAGTCGCTCCGCCGGGGAGCTGTTTTTT. Amino acid sequence: CATSRSAGELFF.

The chain links TRBV5-6 to TRBJ2-7, with 9 bases identical to TRBD1. CDR3 size: 16 residues. From germline, CDR1 is SGHDT and CDR2 YYEEEE. V shed 4 bases, J shed 7 bases, and the junction held 15 bases outside the gene matches. This CDR3 is CASSHGTGFVTGEQYF. Here the CDR3 DNA reads TGTGCCAGCAGCCACGGGACAGGGTTTGTTACGGGTGAGCAGTACTTC.

The genes are TRBV11-2 and TRBJ2-7; TRBD1 aligns across 11 bases. J gave up 3 bases and V 3 bases, and 7 bases lay outside the gene matches. The germline gives CDR1 SGHAT, CDR2 FQNNGV. This CDR3 comprises 16 residues. The CDR3 region is CASSFESGTGGYEQYF. In DNA form, the CDR3 reads TGTGCCAGCAGCTTCGAGAGCGGGACAGGGGGCTACGAGCAGTACTTC.

The chain recombines TRBV5-1 with TRBJ2-4; possibly TRBD1 or TRBD2 for D (5 bases each). Trimming took 1 base from V and 7 from J, leaving 15 bases between them. CDR3 size: 15 residues. Germline V CDR1 and CDR2: SGHRS, YFSETQ. The CDR3: CASSLFGGPGNIQYF. The CDR3 DNA reads as TGCGCCAGCAGCTTGTTTGGGGGTCCAGGGAACATTCAGTACTTC.

The chain is built from TRBV12-3 or TRBV12-4 and TRBJ1-5; D is possibly TRBD1 (5 bases). V lost 8 bases and J lost 7, with 12 bases in between. The CDR3 runs 12 residues. CDR3 bases: TGTGCCAGCGAAAGGGGCCGGCAGCCCCAGCATTTT. Translating it yields CASERGRQPQHF.

The chain's CDR3 is CSVGTIVGGYTF. The CDR3 bases are TGCAGCGTTGGTACGATAGTGGGTGGCTACACCTTC. The chain combines TRBV29-1 with TRBJ1-2; D is uncertain. CDR1 and CDR2 from the germline V gene are SQVTM and ANQGSEA. Between the trimmed V and J ends, which lost 4 bases and 7 bases, there was a span of 13 bases. The CDR3 spans 12 residues.

The chain links TRBV11-2 to TRBJ1-2; 7 positions match TRBD1. With 6 bases clipped from V and 3 bases from J, the junction kept 7 bases outside the gene matches. Germline V gene sequence: CDR1 SGHAT, CDR2 FQNNGV. This CDR3 spans 14 amino acids. CDR3 nucleotides: TGTGCCAGCAGGGGGGCCGGGACAGACTATGGCTACACCTTC. This encodes CASRGAGTDYGYTF.

The V and J genes are TRBV10-2 and TRBJ1-3, with a weak D call TRBD1 (5 bases). Germline V gene sequence: CDR1 WSHSY, CDR2 SAAADI. Deletions cut 8 bases from V and 0 bases from J, with 14 bases between. The CDR3 spans 15 residues. In DNA, the CDR3 is TGCGCCAGCTCCCCTTCGACAGTCTCTGGAAACACCATATATTTT. Translating gives CASSPSTVSGNTIYF.

The V call is TRBV11-3, the J call TRBJ2-1; D ambiguous. V was shortened by 1 base and J by 0 bases, with 13 bases between the two germline ends. This CDR3 has 17 residues. Germline lookup yields CDR1 SGHNT and CDR2 YENEEA. CDR3 coding DNA: TGTGCCAGCAGCTTAGGTTTTCGGTCAAGCTCCTACAATGAGCAGTTCTTC. Translated: CASSLGFRSSSYNEQFF.

V and J are TRBV6-5 and TRBJ1-6, with 8 bases lining up with TRBD1. This CDR3 is 13 amino acids long. Germline V gene data show CDR1 as MNHEY and CDR2 as SVGAGI. V was clipped by 7 bases and J by 7 bases; unmatched bases: 3. CDR3 in amino acids: CASKTGVNSPLHF. The CDR3 region has the DNA TGTGCCAGCAAGACAGGGGTAAATTCACCCCTCCACTTT.

The V gene is TRBV6-4, the J gene TRBJ2-3; TRBD1 agrees at 9 bases. CDR1 is MRHNA, CDR2 SNTAGT, per germline. The CDR3 extends over 16 amino acids. The trim removed 3 bases at V and 0 bases at J, leaving 4 bases unmatched. The CDR3 DNA is TGTGCCAGCAGTGAGGGACAGGGCGGGAGCACAGATACGCAGTATTTT. It translates to CASSEGQGGSTDTQYF.